A selection of T cell receptor beta chains follows, all from one sample in a study of low-dose radiotherapy and immunotherapy resistance in tumors. TCRdb re-called the reads with MiXCR, one entry per CDR3 protein. Here the sample spans tens of thousands of distinct CDR3 sequences, 10% to 15% being singletons. The specimen comprised PBMCs, sampled before treatment. These receptors all come from a female donor with ovarian cancer. Both conserved end residues are part of each CDR3. D genes are given only for firm matches. Clone size is not always given. Where it is, it says once, few, many or a class for expanded clones.

>many|TRBV29-1|NA|TRBJ2-1
TGCAGCGTTGAAGGGGCCAGTAATGAGCAGTTCTTC
CSVEGASNEQFF
>NA|TRBV10-3|NA|TRBJ2-7
TGTGCCATCAGACAGGGCCCTGGGGACGAGCAGTACTTC
CAIRQGPGDEQYF
>many|TRBV19|NA|TRBJ2-3
TGTGCCAGTAGTATTGGGGGAGTGTCAGATACGCAGTATTTT
CASSIGGVSDTQYF
>many|TRBV6-6|NA|TRBJ1-1
TGTGCCAGCAGTTGGGGGTCGGGGGAGAGGTTTGAAGCTTTCTTT
CASSWGSGERFEAFF
>few|TRBV5-1|NA|TRBJ2-2
NA
CASSLGQVLSGELFFF
>NA|TRBV20-1|TRBD2|TRBJ2-1
TGCAGTGCTAAAGATAGCGGGAGGGCCCTAAATGAGCAGTTCTTC
CSAKDSGRALNEQFF
>many|TRBV7-8|NA|TRBJ2-1
TGTGCCAGCAGCTTAGGAGGACATCCTTACAATGAGCAGTTCTTC
CASSLGGHPYNEQFF
>many|TRBV20-1|TRBD2|TRBJ2-5
TGCAGTGCTAGAACTAGCGGGAGCGATTCGGAGACCCAGTACTTC
CSARTSGSDSETQYF
>many|TRBV28|NA|TRBJ2-2
TGTGCCAGCAGCCGATCATTGGGAGACACCGGGGAGCTGTTTTTT
CASSRSLGDTGELFF
>many|TRBV29-1|NA|TRBJ2-1
TGCAGCGTTCTAAGCTCCAACCATGAGCAGTTCTTC
CSVLSSNHEQFF
>few|TRBV3-1|TRBD1|TRBJ1-1
TGTGCCAGCAGCCCCCAAAGGGGGCGGACTGAAGCTTTCTTT
CASSPQRGRTEAFF
>many|TRBV5-6|TRBD2|TRBJ2-3
TGTGCCAGCAGCGGAACAGCGGGAGGTCCAGATACGCAGTATTTT
CASSGTAGGPDTQYF
>few|TRBV5-6|TRBD2|TRBJ2-3
TGTGCCAGCATCGGACTAGCGGGCACAGATACGCAGTATTTT
CASIGLAGTDTQYF
>many|TRBV5-1|NA|TRBJ2-6
TGCGCCAGCAGCACCGTTATGGGCTCTGGGGCCAACGTCCTGACTTTC
CASSTVMGSGANVLTF
>many|TRBV6-1|NA|TRBJ2-4
TGTGCCAGCAGTGAAGGGCCCTGGGGCAGACAAAACATTCAGTACTTC
CASSEGPWGRQNIQYF
>NA|TRBV18|TRBD1|TRBJ2-1
TGTGCCAGCTCACCACCGAACCGGGGACAGGGGACCAATGAGCAGTTCTTC
CASSPPNRGQGTNEQFF
>many|TRBV4-2|NA|TRBJ2-7
TGTGCCAGCAGCCAAGTGGGGGACGGAGGCTACGAGCAGTACTTC
CASSQVGDGGYEQYF